This T cell receptor (beta chain) comes out of a study of blood T cell repertoires in COVID-19. At the level of the study: Acute and convalescent COVID-19 specimens originated in the United States, Italy and Spain. T cells, B-cell-depleted T cells, or PBMCs provided the cDNA or gDNA that served as material.

This clone was recorded a few times. Per the original methods: Estimated nucleated cell counts came from reference gene primer amplification. This table comes from immunoSEQ multiplex PCR, and its TCRdb copy is limited to in-frame clones, with some not included. V, J and clone size derive from that table, while D and trimming were established from the DNA sequence. The data contain about 230,000 clones, almost 85% of them singletons. Germline CDR1 and CDR2: MDHEN and SYDVKM. The length of the CDR3 is 12 residues. Trimming shortened V by 3 bases and J by 8 bases, and 10 bases separated the two germline ends.

This chain joins TRBV28 and TRBJ1-1, with D possibly being TRBD1 (5 bases). This TCR was sampled from a man aged 45-60 years with COVID-19, enrolled during active disease. Source material: peripheral blood. CDR3 coding DNA: TGTGCCAGCAGTTTCAGGGTAGGGGAAGCTTTCTTT. Translated: CASSFRVGEAFF.